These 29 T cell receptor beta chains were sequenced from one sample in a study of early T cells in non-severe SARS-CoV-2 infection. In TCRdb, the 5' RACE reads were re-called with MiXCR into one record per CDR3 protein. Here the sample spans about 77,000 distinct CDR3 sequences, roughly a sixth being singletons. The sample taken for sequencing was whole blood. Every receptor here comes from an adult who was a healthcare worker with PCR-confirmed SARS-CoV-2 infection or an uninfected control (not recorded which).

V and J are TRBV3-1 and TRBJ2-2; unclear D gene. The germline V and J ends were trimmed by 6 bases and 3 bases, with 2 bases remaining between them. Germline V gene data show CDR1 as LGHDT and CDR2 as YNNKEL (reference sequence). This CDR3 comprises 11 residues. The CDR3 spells CASSYTGELFF. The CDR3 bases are TGTGCCAGCAGTTACACCGGGGAGCTGTTTTTT.

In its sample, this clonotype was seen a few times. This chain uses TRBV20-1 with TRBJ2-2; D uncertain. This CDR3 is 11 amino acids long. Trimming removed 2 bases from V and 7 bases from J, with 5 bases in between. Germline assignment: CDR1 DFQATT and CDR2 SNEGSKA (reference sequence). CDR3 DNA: TGCAGTGCTAGATGGAACGGGGAGCTGTTTTTT. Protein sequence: CSARWNGELFF.

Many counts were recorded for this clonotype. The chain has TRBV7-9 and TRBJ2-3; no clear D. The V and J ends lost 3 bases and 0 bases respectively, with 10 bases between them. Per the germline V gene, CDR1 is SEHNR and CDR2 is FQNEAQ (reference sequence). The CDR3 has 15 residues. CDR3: CASSFDQISTDTQYF. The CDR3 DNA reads TGTGCCAGCAGCTTCGACCAGATTAGCACAGATACGCAGTATTTT.

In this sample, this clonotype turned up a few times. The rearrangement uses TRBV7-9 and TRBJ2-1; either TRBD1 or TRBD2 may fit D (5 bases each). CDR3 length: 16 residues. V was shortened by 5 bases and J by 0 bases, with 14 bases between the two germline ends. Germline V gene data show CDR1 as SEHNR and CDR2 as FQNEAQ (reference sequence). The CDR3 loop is CASSLGPVSSYNEQFF. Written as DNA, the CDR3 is TGTGCCAGCAGCCTGGGACCTGTGAGCTCCTACAATGAGCAGTTCTTC.

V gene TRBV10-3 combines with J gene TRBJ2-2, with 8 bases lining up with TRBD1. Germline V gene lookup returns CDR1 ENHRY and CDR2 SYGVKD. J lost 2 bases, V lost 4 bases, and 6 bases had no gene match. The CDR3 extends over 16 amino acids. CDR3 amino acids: CAISARGQENTGELFF. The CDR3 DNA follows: TGTGCCATCAGTGCCCGGGGACAGGAAAACACCGGGGAGCTGTTTTTT.

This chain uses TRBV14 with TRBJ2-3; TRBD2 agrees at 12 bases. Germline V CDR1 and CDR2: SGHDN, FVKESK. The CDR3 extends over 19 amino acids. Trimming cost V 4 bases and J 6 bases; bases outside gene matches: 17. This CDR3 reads CASSRRLAGAPRKYDTQYF. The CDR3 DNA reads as TGTGCCAGCAGCCGCCGACTAGCGGGAGCCCCAAGGAAGTACGATACGCAGTATTTT.

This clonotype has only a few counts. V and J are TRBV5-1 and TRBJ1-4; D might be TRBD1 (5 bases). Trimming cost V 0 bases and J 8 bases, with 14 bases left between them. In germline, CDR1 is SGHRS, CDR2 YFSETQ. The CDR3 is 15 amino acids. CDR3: CASSLAGTLQEKLFF. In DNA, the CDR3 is TGCGCCAGCAGCTTGGCCGGGACCCTCCAGGAAAAACTGTTTTTT.

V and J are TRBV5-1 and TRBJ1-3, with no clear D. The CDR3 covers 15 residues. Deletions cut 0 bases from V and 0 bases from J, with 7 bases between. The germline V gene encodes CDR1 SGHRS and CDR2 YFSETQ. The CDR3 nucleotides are TGCGCCAGCAGCTTGGACGGAAGCTCTGGAAACACCATATATTTT. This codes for CASSLDGSSGNTIYF.

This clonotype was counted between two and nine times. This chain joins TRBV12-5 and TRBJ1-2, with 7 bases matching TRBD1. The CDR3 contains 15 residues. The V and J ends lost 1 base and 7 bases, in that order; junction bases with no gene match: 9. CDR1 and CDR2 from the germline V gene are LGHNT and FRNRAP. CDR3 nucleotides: TGTGCTAGTGGTTTGGGGCCTCAGGGACAGCGTGGCTACACCTTC. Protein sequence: CASGLGPQGQRGYTF.

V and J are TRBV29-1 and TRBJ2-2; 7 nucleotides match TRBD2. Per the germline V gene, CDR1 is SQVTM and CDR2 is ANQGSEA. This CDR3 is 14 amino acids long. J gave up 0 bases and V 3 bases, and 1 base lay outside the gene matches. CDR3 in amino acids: CSVEGLPNTGELFF. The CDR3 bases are TGCAGCGTTGAGGGACTACCGAACACCGGGGAGCTGTTTTTT.

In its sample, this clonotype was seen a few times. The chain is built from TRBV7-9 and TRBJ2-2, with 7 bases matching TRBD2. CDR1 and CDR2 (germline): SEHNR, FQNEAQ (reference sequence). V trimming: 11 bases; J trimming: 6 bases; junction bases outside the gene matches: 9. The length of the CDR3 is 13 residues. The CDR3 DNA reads TGTGCCTGCACCGGACTAGTCGCCGGGGAGCTGTTTTTT. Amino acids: CACTGLVAGELFF.

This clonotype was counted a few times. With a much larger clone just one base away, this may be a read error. This chain's CDR3 is CVSSPLPITGEDTEAFF. The CDR3 coding sequence is TGTGTCAGCTCTCCTCTCCCGATTACAGGGGAGGACACTGAAGCTTTCTTT. J is TRBJ1-1 and V is TRBV18, with 7 bases that match TRBD1. The CDR3 totals 17 residues. Germline V lookup: CDR1 KGHSH, CDR2 LQKENI.

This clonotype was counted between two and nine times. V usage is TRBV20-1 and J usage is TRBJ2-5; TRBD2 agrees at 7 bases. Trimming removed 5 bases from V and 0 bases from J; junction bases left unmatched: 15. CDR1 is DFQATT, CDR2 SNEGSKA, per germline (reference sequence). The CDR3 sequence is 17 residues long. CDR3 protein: CSAEMNFLGGYQETQYF. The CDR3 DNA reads TGCAGTGCTGAGATGAATTTCCTGGGGGGGTACCAAGAGACCCAGTACTTC.

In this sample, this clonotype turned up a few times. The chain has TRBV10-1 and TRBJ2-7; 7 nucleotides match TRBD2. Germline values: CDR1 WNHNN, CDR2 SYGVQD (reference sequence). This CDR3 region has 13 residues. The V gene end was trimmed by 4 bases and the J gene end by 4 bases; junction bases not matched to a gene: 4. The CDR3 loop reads CASSVSGGYEQYF. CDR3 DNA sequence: TGCGCCAGCAGTGTTTCGGGAGGTTACGAGCAGTACTTC.

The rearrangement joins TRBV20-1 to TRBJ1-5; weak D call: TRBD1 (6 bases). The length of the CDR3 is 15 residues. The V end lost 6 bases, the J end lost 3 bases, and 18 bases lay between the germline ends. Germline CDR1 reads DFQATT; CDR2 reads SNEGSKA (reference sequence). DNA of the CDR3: TGCAGTGCAAGGACGGGGACAAAATACAATCAGCCCCAGCATTTT. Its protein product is CSARTGTKYNQPQHF.

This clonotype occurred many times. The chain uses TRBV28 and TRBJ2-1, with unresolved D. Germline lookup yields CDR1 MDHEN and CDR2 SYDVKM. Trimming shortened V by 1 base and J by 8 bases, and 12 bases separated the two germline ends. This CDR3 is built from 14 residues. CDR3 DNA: TGTGCCAGCAGTTTATCCCTCCCTATAGATGAGCAGTTCTTC. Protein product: CASSLSLPIDEQFF.

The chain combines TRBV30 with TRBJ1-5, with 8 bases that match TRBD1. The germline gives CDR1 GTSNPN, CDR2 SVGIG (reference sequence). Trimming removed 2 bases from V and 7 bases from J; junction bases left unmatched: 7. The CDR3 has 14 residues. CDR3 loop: CAWSQQGGGQPQHF. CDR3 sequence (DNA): TGTGCCTGGAGTCAACAGGGGGGAGGACAGCCCCAGCATTTT.

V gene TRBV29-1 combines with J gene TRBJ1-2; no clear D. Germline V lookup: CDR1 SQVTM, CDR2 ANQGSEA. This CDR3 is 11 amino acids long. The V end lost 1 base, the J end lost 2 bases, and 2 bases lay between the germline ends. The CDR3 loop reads CSVEVNYGYTF. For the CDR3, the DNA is TGCAGCGTTGAAGTAAACTATGGCTACACCTTC.

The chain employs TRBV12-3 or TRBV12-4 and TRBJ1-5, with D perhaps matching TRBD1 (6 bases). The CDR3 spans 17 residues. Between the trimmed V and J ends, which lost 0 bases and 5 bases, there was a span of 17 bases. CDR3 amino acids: CASSLALTGIGYQPQHF. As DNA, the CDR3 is TGTGCCAGCAGTTTAGCGCTAACAGGGATCGGTTATCAGCCCCAGCATTTT.

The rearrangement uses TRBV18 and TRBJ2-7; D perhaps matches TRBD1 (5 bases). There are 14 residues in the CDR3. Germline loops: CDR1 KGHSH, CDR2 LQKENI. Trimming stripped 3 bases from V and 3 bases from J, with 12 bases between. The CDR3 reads CASSPRARVYEQYF. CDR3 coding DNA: TGTGCCAGCTCACCTCGAGCCAGGGTCTACGAGCAGTACTTC.

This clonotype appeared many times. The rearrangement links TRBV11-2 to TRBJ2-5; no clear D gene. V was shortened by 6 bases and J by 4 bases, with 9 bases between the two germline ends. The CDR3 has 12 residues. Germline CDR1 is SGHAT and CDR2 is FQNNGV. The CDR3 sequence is CASSPAIETQYF. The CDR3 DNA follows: TGTGCCAGCAGTCCGGCCATAGAGACCCAGTACTTC.

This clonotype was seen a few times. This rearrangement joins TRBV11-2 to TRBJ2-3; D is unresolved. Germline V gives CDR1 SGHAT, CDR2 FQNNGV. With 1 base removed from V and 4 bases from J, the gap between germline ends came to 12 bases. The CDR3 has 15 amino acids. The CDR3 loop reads CASSLVSEVADTQYF. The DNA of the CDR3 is TGTGCCAGCAGCTTAGTGAGTGAGGTGGCAGATACGCAGTATTTT.

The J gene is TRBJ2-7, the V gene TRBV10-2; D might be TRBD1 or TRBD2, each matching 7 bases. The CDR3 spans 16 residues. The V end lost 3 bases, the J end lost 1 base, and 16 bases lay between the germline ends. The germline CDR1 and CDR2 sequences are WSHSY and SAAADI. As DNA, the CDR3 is TGCGCCAGCAGTGACCCCAGGGGGGGGCCTTCCTACGAGCAGTACTTC. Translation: CASSDPRGGPSYEQYF.

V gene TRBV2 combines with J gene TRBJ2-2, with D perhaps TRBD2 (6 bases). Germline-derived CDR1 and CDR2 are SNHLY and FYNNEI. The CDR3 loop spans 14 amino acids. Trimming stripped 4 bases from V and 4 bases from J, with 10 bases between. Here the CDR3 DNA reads TGTGCCAGCAGTGTACTAGCTGGCACCGGGGAGCTGTTTTTT. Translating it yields CASSVLAGTGELFF.

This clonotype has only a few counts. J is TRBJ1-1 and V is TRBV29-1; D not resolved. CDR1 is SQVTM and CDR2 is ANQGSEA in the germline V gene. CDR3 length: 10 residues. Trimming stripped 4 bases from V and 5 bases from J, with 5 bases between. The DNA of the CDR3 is TGCAGCGTTGGTATGACTGAAGCTTTCTTT. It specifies CSVGMTEAFF.

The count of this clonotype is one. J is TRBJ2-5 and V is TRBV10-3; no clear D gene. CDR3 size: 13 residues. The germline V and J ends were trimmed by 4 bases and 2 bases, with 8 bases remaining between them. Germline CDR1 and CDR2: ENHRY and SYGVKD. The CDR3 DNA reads TGTGCCATCAGTGGGAGCAGGCAAGAGACCCAGTACTTC. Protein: CAISGSRQETQYF.

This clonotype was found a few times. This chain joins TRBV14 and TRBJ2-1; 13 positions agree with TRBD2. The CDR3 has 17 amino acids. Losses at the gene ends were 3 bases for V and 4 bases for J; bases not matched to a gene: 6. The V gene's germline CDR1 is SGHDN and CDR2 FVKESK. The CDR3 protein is CASSHDRLAGGYNEQFF. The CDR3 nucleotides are TGTGCCAGCAGCCATGACCGACTAGCGGGGGGATACAATGAGCAGTTCTTC. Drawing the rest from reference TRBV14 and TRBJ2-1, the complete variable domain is EAGVTQFPSHSVIEKGQTVTLRCDPISGHDNLYWYRRVMGKEIKFLLHFVKESKQDESGMPNNRFLAERTGGTYSTLKVQPAELEDSGVYFCASSHDRLAGGYNEQFFGPGTRLTVL.

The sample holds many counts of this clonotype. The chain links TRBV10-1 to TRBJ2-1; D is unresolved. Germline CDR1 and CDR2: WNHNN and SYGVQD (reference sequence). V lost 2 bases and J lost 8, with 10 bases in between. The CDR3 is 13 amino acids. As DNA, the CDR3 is TGCGCCAGCAGTGAGGTGTTAAGCGATGAGCAGTTCTTC. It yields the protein CASSEVLSDEQFF.

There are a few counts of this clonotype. The CDR3 is CASEDRGSNQPQHF. The DNA of the CDR3 is TGTGCCAGCGAGGACAGGGGTAGTAATCAGCCCCAGCATTTT. This chain uses TRBV19 with TRBJ1-5; 9 nucleotides agree with TRBD1. Germline V CDR1 and CDR2: LNHDA, SQIVND (reference sequence). V lost 9 bases, J lost 4 bases, and 7 bases stayed unmatched. The CDR3 totals 14 residues.